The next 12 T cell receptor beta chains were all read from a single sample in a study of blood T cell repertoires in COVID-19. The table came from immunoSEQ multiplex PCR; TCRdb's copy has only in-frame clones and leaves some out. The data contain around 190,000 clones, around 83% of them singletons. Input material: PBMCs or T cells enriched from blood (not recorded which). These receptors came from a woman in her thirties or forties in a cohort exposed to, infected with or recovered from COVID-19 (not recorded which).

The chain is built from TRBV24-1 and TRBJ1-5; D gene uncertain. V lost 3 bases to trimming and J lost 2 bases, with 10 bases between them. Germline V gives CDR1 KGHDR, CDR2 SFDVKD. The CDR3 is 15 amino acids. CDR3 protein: CATSDARRGNQPQHF. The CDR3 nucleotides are TGTGCCACCAGTGATGCTAGGCGGGGCAATCAGCCCCAGCATTTT.

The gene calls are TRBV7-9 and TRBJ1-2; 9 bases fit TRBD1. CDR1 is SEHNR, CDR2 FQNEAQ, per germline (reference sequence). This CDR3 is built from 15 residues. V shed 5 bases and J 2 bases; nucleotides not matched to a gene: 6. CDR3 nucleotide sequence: TGTGCCAGCAGCAGTACCGGGACAGGGAACTATGGCTACACCTTC. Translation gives CASSSTGTGNYGYTF.

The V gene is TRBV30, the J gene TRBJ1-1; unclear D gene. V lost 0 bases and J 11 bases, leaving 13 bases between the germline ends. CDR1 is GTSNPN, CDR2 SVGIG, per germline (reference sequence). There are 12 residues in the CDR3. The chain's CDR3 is CAWSVRKNEAFF. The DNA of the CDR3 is TGTGCCTGGAGTGTACGTAAGAACGAGGCTTTCTTT. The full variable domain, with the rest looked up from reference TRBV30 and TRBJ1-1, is SQTIHQWPATLVQPVGSPLSLECTVEGTSNPNLYWYRQAAGRGLQLLFYSVGIGQISSEVPQNLSASRPQDRQFILSSKKLLLSDSGFYLCAWSVRKNEAFFGQGTRLTVV.

The CDR3 DNA reads as TGTGCCAGCAGCTTAGCCTCAGGCTGGACCGGGGAGCTGTTTTTT. Translated, it gives CASSLASGWTGELFF. V gene TRBV7-9 combines with J gene TRBJ2-2; D unresolved. Germline V gene sequence: CDR1 SEHNR, CDR2 FQNEAQ (reference sequence). This CDR3 region has 15 residues. The ends were cut back, 0 bases at V and 5 bases at J, with 10 bases in the middle.

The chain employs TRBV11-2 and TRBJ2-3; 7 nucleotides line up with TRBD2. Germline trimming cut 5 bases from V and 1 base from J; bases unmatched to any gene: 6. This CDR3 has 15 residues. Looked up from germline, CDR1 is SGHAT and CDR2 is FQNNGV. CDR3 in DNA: TGTGCCAGCAGCCTCCGGGGGGTTGGCACAGATACGCAGTATTTT. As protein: CASSLRGVGTDTQYF.

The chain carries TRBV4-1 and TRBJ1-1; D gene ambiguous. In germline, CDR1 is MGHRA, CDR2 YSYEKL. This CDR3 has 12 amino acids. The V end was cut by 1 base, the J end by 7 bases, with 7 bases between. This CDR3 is CASSQGGLEAFF. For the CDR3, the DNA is TGCGCCAGCAGCCAAGGAGGACTTGAAGCTTTCTTT.

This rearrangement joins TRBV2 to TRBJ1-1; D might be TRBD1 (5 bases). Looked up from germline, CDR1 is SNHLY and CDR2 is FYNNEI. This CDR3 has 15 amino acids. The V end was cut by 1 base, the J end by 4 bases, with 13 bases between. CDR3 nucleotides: TGTGCCAGCAGTGAAGGGGGCGCGGCTAGCACTGAAGCTTTCTTT. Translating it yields CASSEGGAASTEAFF.

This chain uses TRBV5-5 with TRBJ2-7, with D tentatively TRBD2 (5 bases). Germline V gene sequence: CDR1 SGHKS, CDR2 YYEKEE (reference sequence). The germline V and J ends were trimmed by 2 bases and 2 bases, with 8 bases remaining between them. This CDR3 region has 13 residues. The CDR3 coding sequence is TGTGCCAGCAGCTTCCCGGGGACCTACGAGCAGTACTTC. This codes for CASSFPGTYEQYF. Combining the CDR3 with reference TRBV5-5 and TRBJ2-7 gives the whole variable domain DAGVTQSPTHLIKTRGQQVTLRCSPISGHKSVSWYQQVLGQGPQFIFQYYEKEERGRGNFPDRFSARQFPNYSSELNVNALLLGDSALYLCASSFPGTYEQYFGPGTRLTVT.

This CDR3 reads CASSIQGAHGYTF. The CDR3 DNA sequence: TGTGCCAGTAGTATACAGGGGGCGCACGGCTACACCTTC. The chain combines TRBV19 with TRBJ1-2; 8 bases fit TRBD1. V lost 2 bases, J lost 8 bases, and 4 bases stayed unmatched. The CDR3 loop spans 13 amino acids. Germline V gene data show CDR1 as LNHDA and CDR2 as SQIVND (reference sequence).

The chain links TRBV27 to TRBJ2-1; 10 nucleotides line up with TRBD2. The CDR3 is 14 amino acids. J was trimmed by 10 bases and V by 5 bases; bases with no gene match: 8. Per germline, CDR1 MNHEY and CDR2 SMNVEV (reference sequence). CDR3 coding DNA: TGTGCCAGCAGTAGCGGGGGGGCGAATAGGGAGCAGTTCTTC. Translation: CASSSGGANREQFF.

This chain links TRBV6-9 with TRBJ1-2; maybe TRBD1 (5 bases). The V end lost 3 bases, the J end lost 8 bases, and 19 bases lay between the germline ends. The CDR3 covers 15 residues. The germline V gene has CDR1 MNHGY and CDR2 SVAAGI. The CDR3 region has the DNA TGTGCCAGCAGTTACCCCGGGACGACTAGGCCCGGCTACACCTTC. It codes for CASSYPGTTRPGYTF.

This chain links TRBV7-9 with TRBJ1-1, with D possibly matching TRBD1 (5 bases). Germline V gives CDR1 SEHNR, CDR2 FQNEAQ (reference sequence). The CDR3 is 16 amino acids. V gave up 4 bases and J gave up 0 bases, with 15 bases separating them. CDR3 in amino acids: CASSSIPDSLNTEAFF. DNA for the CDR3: TGTGCCAGCAGCTCAATCCCCGACAGCTTGAACACTGAAGCTTTCTTT.